The 2 T cell receptor beta chains below all came from one sample that was sequenced in a study of T cell repertoires in cytomegalovirus infection. Each CDR3 protein gets one entry after TCRdb re-called the reads with MiXCR. The repertoire consists of approximately 500,000 distinct CDR3 sequences, with about 26% occurring once and the leading ten covering roughly 13%. Sequencing was performed on PBMCs. Receptors originate from a human donor in good health (CMV status not recorded). Some clones in this sample may be carry-over from other donors' samples.

Only one count was recorded for this clonotype. The chain joins TRBV6-5 to TRBJ1-1; no firm D call. Trimming took 6 bases from V and 1 from J, leaving 12 bases between them. This CDR3 has 14 amino acids. The germline V gene encodes CDR1 MNHEY and CDR2 SVGAGI. The CDR3 spells CASRAGEKNTEAFF. In DNA, the CDR3 is TGTGCCAGCAGAGCAGGAGAGAAGAACACTGAAGCTTTCTTT.

At least ten counts were recorded for this clonotype. The chain uses TRBV6-1 and TRBJ2-5; 11 positions match TRBD2. Trimming took 8 bases from V and 5 from J; bases not matched to a gene: 4. Germline loops: CDR1 MNHNS, CDR2 SASEGT. This CDR3 has 13 residues. CDR3: CASGLAGYETQYF. In nucleotides, the CDR3 is TGTGCCAGCGGACTAGCGGGCTATGAGACCCAGTACTTC.